The 24 T cell receptor beta chains below all came from one sample that was sequenced in a study of T cell repertoires and HLA-DP antigens. No antigen has been assigned to these receptors. The protocol was immunoSEQ multiplex PCR, while the TCRdb copy is restricted to in-frame clones and leaves out a portion. The sample records around 100,000 clones, nearly 95% being singletons. The sequenced sample consisted of CD4+ T cells from PBMCs. The receptor source for this set is a woman between 18 and 30 years old in good health and CMV-seronegative.

The CDR3 region has the DNA TGTGCCTCCCGGGCGAGATGGGGGCGCCCAGAGACCCAGTACTTC. The encoded protein is CASRARWGRPETQYF. The chain couples TRBV30 to TRBJ2-5; perhaps TRBD1 as D (6 bases). The germline V gene encodes CDR1 GTSNPN and CDR2 SVGIG (reference sequence). The germline V and J ends were trimmed by 7 bases and 4 bases, with 22 bases remaining between them. There are 15 residues in the CDR3.

The rearrangement links TRBV11-2 to TRBJ1-2; D call uncertain. Looked up from germline, CDR1 is SGHAT and CDR2 is FQNNGV. There are 13 residues in the CDR3. The germline V and J ends were trimmed by 5 bases and 1 base, with 8 bases remaining between them. The CDR3 sequence: CASSLAVNYGYTF. For the CDR3, the DNA is TGTGCCAGCAGCCTAGCAGTTAACTATGGCTACACCTTC.

The rearrangement links TRBV2 to TRBJ2-3; D uncertain. In germline, CDR1 is SNHLY, CDR2 FYNNEI. The CDR3 consists of 12 residues. V lost 10 bases and J lost 6, with 14 bases in between. This CDR3 is CAISPLRDTQYF. CDR3 in DNA: TGTGCCATCTCCCCTTTGCGCGATACGCAGTATTTT.

V and J are TRBV5-3 and TRBJ2-6, with D hard to call. TRBV5-3 carries the ORF label, with uncertain function. Trimming stripped 0 bases from V and 0 bases from J, with 22 bases between. The CDR3 is 21 residues long. Here the CDR3 reads CARSLALLKGPRFSGANVLTF. CDR3 in DNA: TGTGCCAGAAGCTTGGCCTTGTTAAAAGGTCCTAGATTCTCTGGGGCCAACGTCCTGACTTTC.

The gene calls are TRBV10-1 and TRBJ2-1, with D possibly TRBD1 on 5 matching bases. The V end was cut by 1 base, the J end by 3 bases, with 13 bases between. The CDR3 loop spans 16 amino acids. The V gene's germline CDR1 is WNHNN and CDR2 SYGVQD (reference sequence). For the CDR3, the DNA is TGCGCCAGCAGTGAGTACAGGACGGATTTCTACAATGAGCAGTTCTTC. Translated: CASSEYRTDFYNEQFF.

V usage is TRBV7-9 and J usage is TRBJ2-1, with TRBD2 identical over 7 bases. Trimming removed 5 bases from V and 6 bases from J; junction bases left unmatched: 13. Per germline, CDR1 SEHNR and CDR2 FQNEAQ (reference sequence). The CDR3 is 16 amino acids. CDR3 DNA: TGTGCCAGCAGCACTACTATCGGGACTATCATCAATGAGCAGTTCTTC. Protein sequence: CASSTTIGTIINEQFF.

The gene calls are TRBV9 and TRBJ2-3; 8 bases align to TRBD2. CDR1 and CDR2 (germline): SGDLS, YYNGEE. V lost 1 base, J lost 9 bases, and 7 bases stayed unmatched. The CDR3 loop spans 14 amino acids. The CDR3 sequence: CASSVSGTSDTQYF. The CDR3 DNA is TGTGCCAGCAGCGTAAGCGGGACTAGTGACACGCAGTATTTT.

The chain has TRBV6-1 and TRBJ2-1; D ambiguous. Germline assignment: CDR1 MNHNS and CDR2 SASEGT. V shed 3 bases and J shed 11 bases, with 8 bases lying between them. The CDR3 extends over 11 amino acids. The CDR3 here is CASSEVSKQFF. The CDR3 nucleotides read TGTGCCAGCAGTGAGGTTAGTAAGCAGTTCTTC.

This sequence joins TRBV6-4 and TRBJ2-3; possible D gene TRBD1, 6 bases. CDR1 and CDR2 from the germline V gene are MRHNA and SNTAGT. The CDR3 has 15 residues. The ends were cut back, 6 bases at V and 4 bases at J, with 17 bases in the middle. The CDR3 DNA reads TGTGCCAGCAGCTCAAAGGGTGGGGGCGCAGATACGCAGTATTTT. Translating gives CASSSKGGGADTQYF.

The J gene is TRBJ2-1, the V gene TRBV28, with D possibly TRBD1 on 6 matching bases. Germline lookup yields CDR1 MDHEN and CDR2 SYDVKM. V was pared by 2 bases and J by 3 bases, with 14 bases between. The length of the CDR3 is 16 residues. The CDR3 coding sequence is TGTGCCAGCAGTTTACAGGGGCTCGCAGTCTACAATGAGCAGTTCTTC. It codes for CASSLQGLAVYNEQFF.

This clone was seen just once. V is TRBV28 and J is TRBJ2-7; D tentatively fits TRBD1 or TRBD2 (5 bases each). The CDR3 consists of 16 residues. The V end was cut by 5 bases, the J end by 6 bases, with 23 bases between. Germline V lookup: CDR1 MDHEN, CDR2 SYDVKM. DNA of the CDR3: TGTGCCAGCAGTCGGTCCGACAGAGGGAAACACGGCGAGCAGTACGTC. Translated, it gives CASSRSDRGKHGEQYV.

As regards this clone: The sample carries other DNA sequences with the same CDR3. The genes are TRBV4-1 and TRBJ2-2; 8 bases match TRBD2. The V and J ends lost 0 bases and 1 base, in that order; junction bases with no gene match: 7. Germline V gene sequence: CDR1 MGHRA, CDR2 YSYEKL. This CDR3 is built from 18 residues. The CDR3 protein is CASSQDLSGSVNTGELFF. The CDR3 DNA sequence: TGCGCCAGCAGCCAAGATCTGAGCGGGAGTGTGAACACCGGGGAGCTGTTTTTT.

As DNA, the CDR3 is TGTGCCAGCACTCCCTTTGTAAACTCCTACAATGAGCAGTTCTTC. Its protein product is CASTPFVNSYNEQFF. The chain carries TRBV6-5 and TRBJ2-1; D is undetermined. The CDR3 covers 15 residues. Trimming stripped 7 bases from V and 0 bases from J, with 13 bases between. CDR1 and CDR2 from the germline V gene are MNHEY and SVGAGI.

This chain connects TRBV7-6 to TRBJ1-6, with a possible D match to TRBD1 (5 bases). The CDR3 extends over 16 amino acids. The germline CDR1 and CDR2 sequences are SGHVS and FNYEAQ. The V end lost 5 bases, the J end lost 5 bases, and 16 bases lay between the germline ends. The CDR3 nucleotides are TGTGCCAGCAGCCCCTGGCAGGGACGTAATAATTCACCCCTCCACTTT. This codes for CASSPWQGRNNSPLHF.

The chain links TRBV7-8 to TRBJ1-2, with a tentative D call TRBD1 (6 bases). This CDR3 comprises 12 residues. Germline loops: CDR1 SGHVS, CDR2 FQNEAQ. The DNA of the CDR3 is TGTCCATGGGCCCGGGGGCTTTGTGGCTACACCTTC. As protein: CPWARGLCGYTF.

This rearrangement joins TRBV7-9 to TRBJ2-5, with D maybe TRBD1 (6 bases). The V end lost 2 bases, the J end lost 5 bases, and 15 bases lay between the germline ends. Germline values: CDR1 SEHNR, CDR2 FQNEAQ (reference sequence). The CDR3 consists of 15 residues. CDR3 region: CASSLIRGVGETQYF. CDR3 bases: TGTGCCAGCAGCTTAATCAGGGGAGTCGGGGAGACCCAGTACTTC.

The V and J genes are TRBV28 and TRBJ2-1; the match to TRBD2 covers 9 bases. The germline V gene has CDR1 MDHEN and CDR2 SYDVKM. This CDR3 region has 16 residues. V shed 1 base, J shed 5 bases, and the junction held 6 bases outside the gene matches. DNA for the CDR3: TGTGCCAGCAGTTTATATTCCGCGGGGGGGCACAATGAGCAGTTCTTC. Translating it yields CASSLYSAGGHNEQFF.

The chain recombines TRBV28 with TRBJ1-1; maybe TRBD1 (6 bases). The CDR3 is 17 residues long. V lost 6 bases to trimming and J lost 0 bases, with 20 bases between them. CDR1 and CDR2 from the germline V gene are MDHEN and SYDVKM. The CDR3 is CASSLARGPRMNTEAFF. The CDR3 DNA reads as TGTGCCAGCAGCCTAGCCCGGGGGCCCAGGATGAACACTGAAGCTTTCTTT.

The chain couples TRBV19 to TRBJ2-7, with 12 bases fitting TRBD2. Trimming at V came to 7 bases and at J to 1 base, leaving 11 bases not matched to a gene. Germline CDR1 reads LNHDA; CDR2 reads SQIVND (reference sequence). The length of the CDR3 is 17 residues. Here the CDR3 reads CASKGELGLAGSYEQYF. Written as DNA, the CDR3 is TGTGCCAGTAAGGGTGAATTAGGACTAGCGGGATCCTACGAGCAGTACTTC.

The gene calls are TRBV4-1 and TRBJ1-1, with 9 bases identical to TRBD1. The CDR3 covers 19 residues. The germline V gene has CDR1 MGHRA and CDR2 YSYEKL. The trim removed 1 base at V and 3 bases at J, leaving 15 bases unmatched. Here the CDR3 reads CASSQARGKRDRVDTEAFF. CDR3 DNA: TGCGCCAGCAGCCAAGCTCGGGGTAAGAGGGACAGGGTGGACACTGAAGCTTTCTTT.

The chain has TRBV5-1 and TRBJ2-1, with TRBD2 identical over 8 bases. The germline V gene has CDR1 SGHRS and CDR2 YFSETQ. CDR3 size: 15 residues. V gave up 4 bases and J gave up 4 bases; unmatched junction bases: 7. The CDR3 nucleotides read TGCGCCAGCAGCCAGATAGCGGGGCCTTACAATGAGCAGTTCTTC. Encoded protein: CASSQIAGPYNEQFF.

The rearrangement joins TRBV28 to TRBJ2-1; TRBD2 agrees at 7 bases. Germline values: CDR1 MDHEN, CDR2 SYDVKM. The ends lost 7 bases at V and 6 bases at J; junction bases unmatched: 30. The CDR3 spans 21 residues. The CDR3 DNA is TGTGCCAGCAATCCCGGATGGGGGGGAGGTGAGCGGGAAGCCCATTTCAATGAGCAGTTCTTC. Translation gives CASNPGWGGGEREAHFNEQFF.

The chain links TRBV13 to TRBJ1-3; maybe TRBD1 (5 bases). Germline V gives CDR1 PRHDT, CDR2 FYEKMQ (reference sequence). With 3 bases removed from V and 0 bases from J, the gap between germline ends came to 9 bases. The CDR3 is 15 residues long. The CDR3 DNA reads as TGTGCCAGCAGCTTTCAGGGAAACTCTGGAAACACCATATATTTT. Translation gives CASSFQGNSGNTIYF.

This chain links TRBV6-5 with TRBJ1-1; 8 bases map to TRBD1. Unmatched junction bases numbered 6, after V lost 4 bases and J lost 5 bases. The CDR3 extends over 14 amino acids. Germline-derived CDR1 and CDR2 are MNHEY and SVGAGI. The CDR3 here is CASSSSGQATEAFF. DNA of the CDR3: TGTGCCAGCAGTTCCTCGGGACAGGCAACTGAAGCTTTCTTT.